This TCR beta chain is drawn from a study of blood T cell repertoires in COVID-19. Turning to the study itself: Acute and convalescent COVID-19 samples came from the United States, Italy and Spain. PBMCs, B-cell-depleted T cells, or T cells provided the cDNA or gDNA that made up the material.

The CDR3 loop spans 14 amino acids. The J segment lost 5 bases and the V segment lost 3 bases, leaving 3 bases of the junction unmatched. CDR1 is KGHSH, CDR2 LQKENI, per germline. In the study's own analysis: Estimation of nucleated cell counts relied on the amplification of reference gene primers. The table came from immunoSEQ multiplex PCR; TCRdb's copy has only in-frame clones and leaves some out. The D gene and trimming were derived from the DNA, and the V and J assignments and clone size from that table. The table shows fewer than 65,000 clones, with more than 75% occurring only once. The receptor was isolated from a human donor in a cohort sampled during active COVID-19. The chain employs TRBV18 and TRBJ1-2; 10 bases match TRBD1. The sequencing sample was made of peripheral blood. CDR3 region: CASSPGQGIYGYTF. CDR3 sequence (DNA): TGTGCCAGCTCACCGGGACAGGGGATTTATGGCTACACCTTC. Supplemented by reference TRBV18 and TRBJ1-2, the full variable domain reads NAGVMQNPRHLVRRRGQEARLRCSPMKGHSHVYWYRQLPEEGLKFMVYLQKENIIDESGMPKERFSAEFPKEGPSILRIQQVVRGDSAAYFCASSPGQGIYGYTFGSGTRLTVV.